This entry lists 14 T cell receptor beta chains sequenced from one sample in a study of T cell repertoires in cytomegalovirus infection. Via MiXCR, TCRdb re-called the reads, giving one row per CDR3 protein. The table lists approximately 200,000 distinct CDR3 sequences, 20% to 25% of them singletons. Sequenced: CD8+ T cells from PBMCs. The receptors originated from a human donor in good health (CMV status not recorded). Some clones in this sample may be carry-over from other donors' samples.

There are many counts of this clonotype. The CDR3 loop is CASSIYSRDREQNTGELFF. The CDR3 DNA is TGTGCCAGCAGCATCTATTCCCGGGACAGGGAACAGAACACCGGGGAGCTGTTTTTT. The gene calls are TRBV7-8 and TRBJ2-2; 9 nucleotides agree with TRBD1. J gave up 1 base and V 5 bases, and 14 bases lay outside the gene matches. The CDR3 runs to 19 residues. The germline CDR1 and CDR2 sequences are SGHVS and FQNEAQ.

The chain couples TRBV29-1 to TRBJ2-4; D is unresolved. Deletions cut 4 bases from V and 4 bases from J, with 8 bases between. The CDR3 spans 12 residues. Germline V CDR1 and CDR2: SQVTM, ANQGSEA. The CDR3 DNA sequence: TGCAGCGTTGCAGACATAAAAAACATTCAGTACTTC. It specifies CSVADIKNIQYF.

The chain uses TRBV2 and TRBJ2-5, with 7 bases lining up with TRBD2. Germline V gene sequence: CDR1 SNHLY, CDR2 FYNNEI. J lost 11 bases, V lost 7 bases, and 19 bases had no gene match. The CDR3 runs 15 residues. CDR3 coding DNA: TGTGCCAGCACCCCTTGGACCCAAGCCAGCGGGGATCAGTACTTC. This codes for CASTPWTQASGDQYF.

The chain uses TRBV6-5 and TRBJ1-1; TRBD1 agrees at 7 bases. The CDR3 consists of 17 residues. Trimming at V came to 6 bases and at J to 3 bases, leaving 16 bases not matched to a gene. Germline CDR1 and CDR2: MNHEY and SVGAGI. CDR3: CASRLLADRRMYTEAFF. The CDR3 region has the DNA TGTGCCAGCAGACTCCTCGCGGACAGGAGGATGTACACTGAAGCTTTCTTT.

This clonotype has more than one count but fewer than ten. This CDR3 is CSASLLAGPYEQYF. The CDR3, as DNA: TGCAGTGCTAGCCTACTAGCGGGGCCCTACGAGCAGTACTTC. V gene TRBV20-1 combines with J gene TRBJ2-7; TRBD2 matches at 10 bases. From germline, CDR1 is DFQATT and CDR2 SNEGSKA (reference sequence). The J segment lost 2 bases and the V segment lost 3 bases, leaving 4 bases of the junction unmatched. The CDR3 is made up of 14 amino acids.

This clonotype was picked up many times. This chain joins TRBV19 and TRBJ2-5; weak D call: TRBD1 (5 bases). Per germline, CDR1 LNHDA and CDR2 SQIVND (reference sequence). This CDR3 has 15 amino acids. V was trimmed by 1 base and J by 4 bases, leaving 13 bases between them. CDR3 amino acids: CASSIGDSLRETQYF. The DNA of the CDR3 is TGTGCCAGTAGTATAGGAGACAGCCTCAGAGAGACCCAGTACTTC.

This clonotype showed up just a few times. V gene TRBV7-2 combines with J gene TRBJ2-7; the match to TRBD2 covers 7 bases. The CDR3 consists of 12 residues. Germline assignment: CDR1 SGHTA and CDR2 FQGNSA. J lost 1 base, V lost 8 bases, and 2 bases had no gene match. DNA for the CDR3: TGTGCCAGCGCCGGGAGGTCCTACGAGCAGTACTTC. Translation gives CASAGRSYEQYF.

This chain links TRBV30 with TRBJ1-1; TRBD1 agrees at 8 bases. The CDR3 consists of 16 residues. V lost 4 bases, J lost 4 bases, and 14 bases stayed unmatched. Germline V gene data show CDR1 as GTSNPN and CDR2 as SVGIG (reference sequence). The DNA for the CDR3 is TGTGCCTGGAATAGAATAACAGGGGGGGTGAGCACTGAAGCTTTCTTT. It translates to CAWNRITGGVSTEAFF. The entire variable domain, with the rest obtained from reference TRBV30 and TRBJ1-1, is as follows: SQTIHQWPATLVQPVGSPLSLECTVEGTSNPNLYWYRQAAGRGLQLLFYSVGIGQISSEVPQNLSASRPQDRQFILSSKKLLLSDSGFYLCAWNRITGGVSTEAFFGQGTRLTVV.

This clonotype was seen a handful of times. This chain uses TRBV7-2 with TRBJ2-4; 12 bases align to TRBD2. This CDR3 has 16 residues. J gave up 5 bases and V 5 bases, and 7 bases lay outside the gene matches. CDR1 SGHTA and CDR2 FQGNSA come from the germline V gene. The CDR3, as DNA: TGTGCCAGCAGCCGACTAGCGGGAGCCGTAGAAAACATTCAGTACTTC. It codes for CASSRLAGAVENIQYF.

The V and J genes are TRBV6-5 and TRBJ2-1; 10 bases map to TRBD2. The germline CDR1 and CDR2 sequences are MNHEY and SVGAGI. The CDR3 runs 11 residues. Germline trimming cut 2 bases from V and 16 bases from J; bases unmatched to any gene: 2. CDR3 region: CASSYGTSDFF. For the CDR3, the DNA is TGTGCCAGCAGTTACGGGACTAGCGATTTCTTC.

The chain recombines TRBV11-2 with TRBJ2-1; 7 nucleotides line up with TRBD1. The V segment lost 6 bases and the J segment 4 bases; nucleotides outside the gene matches: 3. Germline loops: CDR1 SGHAT, CDR2 FQNNGV. This CDR3 is built from 13 residues. CDR3 bases: TGTGCCAGCAGGGGGGACAGTTACAATGAGCAGTTCTTC. It is translated as CASRGDSYNEQFF.

V usage is TRBV6-5 and J usage is TRBJ2-1; D unresolved. In germline, CDR1 is MNHEY, CDR2 SVGAGI. The germline V and J ends were trimmed by 6 bases and 4 bases, with 7 bases remaining between them. This CDR3 has 12 amino acids. The CDR3 protein is CASSNRYNEQFF. In nucleotides, the CDR3 is TGTGCCAGCAGCAATCGGTACAATGAGCAGTTCTTC.

The chain carries TRBV20-1 and TRBJ1-1; TRBD1 aligns across 7 bases. With V trimmed by 0 bases and J by 3 bases, 10 bases remained unmatched. Looked up from germline, CDR1 is DFQATT and CDR2 is SNEGSKA (reference sequence). The CDR3 has 16 amino acids. The CDR3, as DNA: TGCAGTGCTAGAGATTTGAGGGGGCAGGGGTACACTGAAGCTTTCTTT. It yields the protein CSARDLRGQGYTEAFF.

This clonotype was observed a few times. CDR3 sequence (DNA): TGTGCCAGTAGTCCCGCTGAACGGGGGGCTTTCTTT. Translation: CASSPAERGAFF. This chain joins TRBV19 and TRBJ1-1; D may be TRBD1 (5 bases). CDR3 size: 12 residues. CDR1 is LNHDA and CDR2 is SQIVND in the germline V gene (reference sequence). V shed 5 bases and J shed 11 bases, with 15 bases lying between them.